The entry below gives a single T cell receptor (beta chain) sequence along with its context. These data come from a study of a mutant IDH1 vaccine in newly diagnosed glioma. For the study at large: Those enrolled had earlier been treated with radiotherapy, temozolomide, or both, mostly both.

As to time point: baseline, week 1 (first vaccination visit). Regarding treatment: pre-vaccination baseline after standard-of-care therapy. The repertoire was sequenced with immunoSEQ multiplex PCR; TCRdb's copy has only in-frame clones and lacks some. Of fewer than 100,000 clones in the sample, roughly 89% were seen once. This CDR3 is 13 amino acids long. The V and J ends lost 7 bases and 0 bases respectively, with 7 bases between them. From germline, CDR1 is WNHNN and CDR2 SYGVQD (reference sequence). The chain uses TRBV10-1 and TRBJ1-3, with a weak D call TRBD1 (5 bases). The clonotype comes from a woman aged 45-59 years with glioma. The sample was PBMCs, taken from a glioma patient treated with radiotherapy, temozolomide or both. CDR3 protein: CASKGDSGNTIYF. As DNA, the CDR3 is TGCGCCAGCAAAGGGGACTCTGGAAACACCATATATTTT.